This T cell receptor (beta chain) was captured in a study of beta chain features in type 1 diabetes. Isolated RNA was reverse transcribed in full, so expressed TCRB transcripts were sequenced. Libraries were prepared by immunoSEQ multiplex PCR; TCRdb keeps only in-frame clonotypes and omits some of them. The sample holds 150,000 to 200,000 clones, about 13% seen once. The CDR3 contains 15 residues. CDR1 is SQVTM, CDR2 ANQGSEA, per germline. With 7 bases clipped from V and 3 bases from J, the junction kept 10 bases outside the gene matches. The V and J genes are TRBV29-1 and TRBJ2-5; 11 bases match TRBD2. The sample taken for sequencing was central memory CD4+ T cells from blood. This clonotype was obtained from a woman between 18 and 29 years old in good health. DNA for the CDR3: TGCAGCGCCTGCCATACTAGCGGGAGAGAAGAGACCCAGTACTTC. It encodes CSACHTSGREETQYF.